These 32 T cell receptor beta chains were all obtained from the same sample, sequenced in a study of spatial heterogeneity in lung cancer. Time point denoted: sample taken at primary tumor resection. Whole RNA, which was extracted from tumor, nontumor lung tissue or frozen PBMC, was sequenced without any cell sorting. TCRdb analysed the 5' RACE reads with MiXCR anew, one entry per CDR3 protein. The sample consists of tens of thousands of distinct CDR3 sequences, 10% to 15% of them appearing once. Sequenced material: PBMCs, taken at surgery. The source of these receptors is a male donor with early-stage non-small cell lung cancer.

The chain is built from TRBV12-3 or TRBV12-4 and TRBJ2-5, with TRBD1 identical over 8 bases. Trimming removed 3 bases from V and 8 bases from J; junction bases left unmatched: 2. The CDR3 runs 12 residues. CDR3 residues: CASSLGTGTQYF. DNA of the CDR3: TGTGCCAGCAGTTTGGGGACAGGCACCCAGTACTTC.

This chain links TRBV2 with TRBJ1-4; a weak D match, TRBD1 (6 bases). The V end lost 8 bases, the J end lost 6 bases, and 13 bases lay between the germline ends. The CDR3 consists of 13 residues. Per germline, CDR1 SNHLY and CDR2 FYNNEI. The CDR3: CASGQGLDEKLFF. The CDR3 DNA sequence: TGTGCCAGCGGCCAGGGGCTTGATGAAAAACTGTTTTTT. The full variable domain, with the rest looked up from reference TRBV2 and TRBJ1-4, is EPEVTQTPSHQVTQMGQEVILRCVPISNHLYFYWYRQILGQKVEFLVSFYNNEISEKSEIFDDQFSVERPDGSNFTLKIRSTKLEDSAMYFCASGQGLDEKLFFGSGTQLSVL.

The chain couples TRBV5-1 to TRBJ2-3; 9 bases fit TRBD2. The junction had 8 bases not matched to a gene; V was cut back by 0 bases and J by 6 bases. The CDR3 loop spans 16 amino acids. CDR1 is SGHRS and CDR2 is YFSETQ in the germline V gene. The CDR3 nucleotides are TGCGCCAGCAGCTTGGCCTCTAGCGGGAAGTCTGATACGCAGTATTTT. It translates to CASSLASSGKSDTQYF.

This clonotype was observed at least ten times. The V gene is TRBV5-1, the J gene TRBJ2-3; possibly TRBD2 for D (5 bases). CDR3 length: 14 amino acids. The V end lost 1 base, the J end lost 2 bases, and 8 bases lay between the germline ends. CDR1 and CDR2 (germline): SGHRS, YFSETQ. CDR3 in DNA: TGCGCCAGCAGCTTGTATGGACTCACAGATACGCAGTATTTT. It yields the protein CASSLYGLTDTQYF. Supplemented by reference TRBV5-1 and TRBJ2-3, the full variable domain reads KAGVTQTPRYLIKTRGQQVTLSCSPISGHRSVSWYQQTPGQGLQFLFEYFSETQRNKGNFPGRFSGRQFSNSRSEMNVSTLELGDSALYLCASSLYGLTDTQYFGPGTRLTVL.

The chain combines TRBV11-2 with TRBJ2-3; 7 bases are shared with TRBD2. V gave up 2 bases and J gave up 6 bases; unmatched junction bases: 2. Germline values: CDR1 SGHAT, CDR2 FQNNGV. The length of the CDR3 is 13 residues. CDR3 loop: CASSLKLADTQYF. The CDR3 region has the DNA TGTGCCAGCAGCTTAAAACTAGCGGATACGCAGTATTTT.

There are a few counts of this clonotype. The chain combines TRBV7-3 with TRBJ2-5, with D perhaps being TRBD1 or TRBD2 (5 bases each). CDR3 length: 16 residues. CDR1 is SGHTA, CDR2 FQGTGA, per germline. The V end lost 4 bases, the J end lost 4 bases, and 19 bases lay between the germline ends. CDR3 residues: CASSSLGPGLSETQYF. The CDR3 DNA follows: TGTGCCAGCAGCTCCTTGGGACCAGGTTTGTCAGAGACCCAGTACTTC.

There are many counts of this clonotype. The V call is TRBV3-1, the J call TRBJ1-3; tentative D call: TRBD1 (6 bases). The ends were cut back, 8 bases at V and 9 bases at J, with 14 bases in the middle. This CDR3 has 12 amino acids. Looked up from germline, CDR1 is LGHDT and CDR2 is YNNKEL (reference sequence). CDR3 sequence: CASAGAGATIYF. CDR3 sequence (DNA): TGTGCCAGCGCCGGCGCGGGGGCCACCATATATTTT. Together with reference TRBV3-1 and TRBJ1-3, the CDR3 gives the full variable domain: DTAVSQTPKYLVTQMGNDKSIKCEQNLGHDTMYWYKQDSKKFLKIMFSYNNKELIINETVPNRFSPKSPDKAHLNLHINSLELGDSAVYFCASAGAGATIYFGEGSWLTVV.

V usage is TRBV6-6 and J usage is TRBJ2-5; TRBD1 matches at 7 bases. The CDR3 runs 15 residues. Trimming removed 7 bases from V and 1 base from J; junction bases left unmatched: 9. From germline, CDR1 is MNHNY and CDR2 SVGAGI (reference sequence). CDR3 loop: CASIHEGQPQETQYF. In DNA form, the CDR3 reads TGTGCCAGCATCCATGAGGGACAGCCCCAAGAGACCCAGTACTTC.

Regarding this clonotype: A much larger clone is a single base away; this may be a read error. Since no conserved phenylalanine or tryptophan closes the CDR3, a read error is the likely cause. V is TRBV19 and J is TRBJ1-5, with 8 positions matching TRBD1. V lost 5 bases and J lost 0; bases outside the gene matches: 3. Germline lookup yields CDR1 LNHDA and CDR2 SQIVND (reference sequence). This CDR3 has 15 amino acids. CDR3 DNA: TGTGCCAGTAGTGGACAGGGTTATAGCAATCAGCCCCAGCATTCT. This translates into CASSGQGYSNQPQHS.

This clonotype was counted ten times or more. The chain recombines TRBV20-1 with TRBJ2-1; tentatively, D is TRBD1 (6 bases). The CDR3 totals 12 residues. Between the trimmed V and J ends, which lost 6 bases and 8 bases, there was a span of 14 bases. Germline CDR1 and CDR2: DFQATT and SNEGSKA (reference sequence). The CDR3 reads CSADSDNYEQFF. The CDR3 DNA follows: TGCAGTGCGGACAGCGATAACTATGAGCAGTTCTTC.

This clonotype has only a few counts. The chain has TRBV5-4 and TRBJ2-5; 7 bases line up with TRBD2. The CDR3 runs to 15 residues. J was trimmed by 4 bases and V by 4 bases; bases with no gene match: 10. Germline CDR1 SGHNT, CDR2 YYREEE (reference sequence). This CDR3 is CASSRAGEVRETQYF. The CDR3, as DNA: TGTGCCAGCAGCCGGGCGGGGGAGGTGCGAGAGACCCAGTACTTC.

This clonotype was detected only a few times. The CDR3 protein is CASSPRPAQGYNEQFF. The CDR3, as DNA: TGTGCCAGCAGCCCAAGGCCCGCTCAGGGGTACAATGAGCAGTTCTTC. The genes are TRBV6-2 or TRBV6-3 and TRBJ2-1; D is perhaps TRBD1 (6 bases). Germline V lookup: CDR1 MNHEY, CDR2 SVGEGT. With 6 bases removed from V and 4 bases from J, the gap between germline ends came to 19 bases. The CDR3 runs to 16 residues.

This clonotype came up a few times. The chain recombines TRBV12-3 or TRBV12-4 with TRBJ2-7; D unresolved. Trimming removed 2 bases at V and 3 bases at J, with 14 bases between. This CDR3 has 15 amino acids. Here the CDR3 reads CASSLLPGSGYEQYF. In nucleotides, the CDR3 is TGTGCCAGCAGTTTATTACCGGGCTCGGGCTACGAGCAGTACTTC.

A few counts support this clonotype. The chain combines TRBV2 with TRBJ1-5; D perhaps matches TRBD1 (5 bases). This CDR3 is 13 amino acids long. Trimming pared 6 bases from V and 8 bases from J, leaving 14 bases between. Germline V gives CDR1 SNHLY, CDR2 FYNNEI. DNA for the CDR3: TGTGCCAGCAGGTCGGGGGACCCGGAGCCCCAGCATTTT. The encoded protein is CASRSGDPEPQHF.

Ten or more counts support this clonotype. The V gene is TRBV4-1, the J gene TRBJ1-1; the D gene is possibly TRBD1 (6 bases). The CDR3 contains 15 residues. The V end was cut by 6 bases, the J end by 1 base, with 15 bases between. CDR1 and CDR2 from the germline V gene are MGHRA and YSYEKL. The chain's CDR3 is CASSKTGTKNTEAFF. Written as DNA, the CDR3 is TGCGCCAGCAGTAAGACCGGGACAAAGAACACTGAAGCTTTCTTT.

The chain carries TRBV6-5 and TRBJ1-1; D gene unclear. V lost 5 bases and J 2 bases, leaving 12 bases between the germline ends. This CDR3 is built from 14 residues. CDR1 and CDR2 from the germline V gene are MNHEY and SVGAGI. CDR3 bases: TGTGCCAGCAGTCCCCGGACCGTTAACACTGAAGCTTTCTTT. It encodes CASSPRTVNTEAFF.

The chain's CDR3 is CASSLDLRLADYNEQFF. In DNA form, the CDR3 reads TGTGCCAGCAGCTTAGACCTCAGACTAGCGGATTACAATGAGCAGTTCTTC. The chain links TRBV11-2 to TRBJ2-1, with 9 positions matching TRBD2. The CDR3 contains 17 residues. The V gene's germline CDR1 is SGHAT and CDR2 FQNNGV. V dropped 0 bases and J dropped 4; count of bases not matched to a gene: 7.

This clonotype was observed many times. The J gene is TRBJ2-7, the V gene TRBV15, with 8 bases identical to TRBD1. V was clipped by 8 bases and J by 1 base; unmatched bases: 4. CDR1 and CDR2 from the germline V gene are LNHNV and YYDKDF (reference sequence). CDR3 length equals 13 residues. CDR3 in amino acids: CATGNRGSYEQYF. CDR3 bases: TGTGCCACCGGGAACAGGGGGTCCTACGAGCAGTACTTC.

The table lists this clonotype with a few counts. This rearrangement joins TRBV6-1 to TRBJ1-1; tentative D call: TRBD1 (5 bases). CDR1 and CDR2 from the germline V gene are MNHNS and SASEGT. This CDR3 contains 14 residues. The ends were cut back, 6 bases at V and 7 bases at J, with 18 bases in the middle. The CDR3 DNA is TGTGCCAGCAGGCCGGGACCCCAGTCCCGTGAAGCTTTCTTT. Protein: CASRPGPQSREAFF.

This clonotype appeared many times. The rearrangement links TRBV18 to TRBJ1-5; TRBD1 might be the D (5 bases). The length of the CDR3 is 14 residues. The germline V and J ends were trimmed by 3 bases and 6 bases, with 12 bases remaining between them. Germline V CDR1 and CDR2: KGHSH, LQKENI. Written as DNA, the CDR3 is TGTGCCAGCTCACCGAGCAGGGCGGGTCAGCCCCAGCATTTT. This codes for CASSPSRAGQPQHF.

This chain links TRBV6-5 with TRBJ1-2, with TRBD1 matching 7 bases. Germline trimming cut 2 bases from V and 5 bases from J; bases unmatched to any gene: 2. The CDR3 loop spans 13 amino acids. The germline V gene encodes CDR1 MNHEY and CDR2 SVGAGI. As DNA, the CDR3 is TGTGCCAGCAGTTACACAGGGGATTATGGCTACACCTTC. Protein sequence: CASSYTGDYGYTF.

The rearrangement uses TRBV5-1 and TRBJ2-2, with D uncertain. The V and J ends lost 1 base and 3 bases respectively, with 7 bases between them. The CDR3 is made up of 14 amino acids. Germline CDR1 SGHRS, CDR2 YFSETQ. CDR3 loop: CASSLIIDTGELFF. For the CDR3, the DNA is TGCGCCAGCAGCTTGATAATTGACACCGGGGAGCTGTTTTTT.

The chain is built from TRBV5-1 and TRBJ2-5; D is unresolved. From germline, CDR1 is SGHRS and CDR2 YFSETQ. V shed 1 base and J shed 2 bases, with 9 bases lying between them. CDR3 size: 14 residues. CDR3 protein: CASSLSSSQETQYF. Here the CDR3 DNA reads TGCGCCAGCAGCTTGTCTTCGTCTCAAGAGACCCAGTACTTC.

This clonotype has more than one count but fewer than ten. V is TRBV30 and J is TRBJ1-1; 9 positions agree with TRBD1. Germline V lookup: CDR1 GTSNPN, CDR2 SVGIG (reference sequence). J lost 0 bases, V lost 5 bases, and 1 base had no gene match. There are 13 residues in the CDR3. CDR3 coding DNA: TGTGCCTGGGACAGGGGGATGAACACTGAAGCTTTCTTT. Protein product: CAWDRGMNTEAFF.

The chain uses TRBV27 and TRBJ1-6; the D is unclear. From germline, CDR1 is MNHEY and CDR2 SMNVEV (reference sequence). The CDR3 has 14 amino acids. V lost 3 bases and J 10 bases, leaving 13 bases between the germline ends. This CDR3 is CASSFGKRGSPLHF. CDR3 sequence (DNA): TGTGCCAGCAGTTTCGGCAAACGGGGATCACCCCTCCACTTT.

This chain joins TRBV25-1 and TRBJ2-1; 11 bases match TRBD1. J gave up 7 bases and V 5 bases, and 7 bases lay outside the gene matches. The CDR3 has 15 amino acids. Germline V gene lookup returns CDR1 MGHDK and CDR2 SYGVNS. DNA of the CDR3: TGTGCCAGCAGTATCCCGGGACAGGGGGGTAATGAGCAGTTCTTC. This sequence encodes CASSIPGQGGNEQFF.

This clonotype was detected ten times or more. The rearrangement uses TRBV20-1 and TRBJ1-1, with 8 bases matching TRBD1. The CDR3 extends over 14 amino acids. With V trimmed by 5 bases and J by 3 bases, 8 bases remained unmatched. From germline, CDR1 is DFQATT and CDR2 SNEGSKA (reference sequence). The CDR3 sequence is CSACPQGAYTEAFF. The CDR3 DNA follows: TGCAGTGCTTGCCCTCAGGGGGCGTACACTGAAGCTTTCTTT.

The rearrangement uses TRBV10-3 and TRBJ1-5, with TRBD1 matching over 9 bases. Germline CDR1 reads ENHRY; CDR2 reads SYGVKD. The CDR3 is 13 amino acids. The trim removed 5 bases at V and 6 bases at J, leaving 2 bases unmatched. The CDR3 region is CAISRQGGQPQHF. CDR3 sequence (DNA): TGTGCCATCAGTCGACAGGGGGGTCAGCCCCAGCATTTT.

V gene TRBV24-1 combines with J gene TRBJ1-3, with D perhaps matching TRBD1 (5 bases). The germline V gene encodes CDR1 KGHDR and CDR2 SFDVKD. V lost 10 bases to trimming and J lost 2 bases, with 23 bases between them. The CDR3 sequence is 17 residues long. CDR3 in DNA: TGTGCCACTTCTAAGCTCCGGGACGGCCGCCCTGGAAACACCATATATTTT. Its translation: CATSKLRDGRPGNTIYF.

This clonotype was found a few times. This sequence joins TRBV7-9 and TRBJ1-2; the D gene is possibly TRBD1 (6 bases). Germline CDR1 and CDR2: SEHNR and FQNEAQ (reference sequence). The CDR3 has 12 residues. The V and J ends lost 2 bases and 7 bases respectively, with 8 bases between them. CDR3 sequence reads: CASSLKDSGYTF. The DNA for the CDR3 is TGTGCCAGCAGCTTAAAGGACAGTGGCTACACCTTC. Using reference TRBV7-9 and TRBJ1-2 for the parts outside the CDR3, the full variable domain is DTGVSQNPRHKITKRGQNVTFRCDPISEHNRLYWYRQTLGQGPEFLTYFQNEAQLEKSRLLSDRFSAERPKGSFSTLEIQRTEQGDSAMYLCASSLKDSGYTFGSGTRLTVV.

This clonotype has only a few counts. The chain couples TRBV6-2 or TRBV6-3 to TRBJ1-2, with TRBD1 matching over 7 bases. The V gene's germline CDR1 is MNHEY and CDR2 SVGEGT. The CDR3 sequence is 18 residues long. Trimming removed 2 bases from V and 2 bases from J; junction bases left unmatched: 14. The CDR3 reads CASSYPEGQFPSNYGYTF. CDR3 coding DNA: TGTGCCAGCAGTTACCCAGAGGGACAGTTCCCGTCGAACTATGGCTACACCTTC.

The chain links TRBV2 to TRBJ1-1, with TRBD1 matching over 7 bases. With 3 bases clipped from V and 8 bases from J, the junction kept 9 bases outside the gene matches. The germline gives CDR1 SNHLY, CDR2 FYNNEI. This CDR3 comprises 14 residues. In nucleotides, the CDR3 is TGTGCCAGCAGTGACAGGGGGGCGAACAGAGAAGCTTTCTTT. Translation gives CASSDRGANREAFF.